This T cell receptor (beta chain) was sequenced during a study of T cell responses to AZD1222 COVID-19 vaccine. About the study: Second doses at about 4 or about 12 weeks were pooled.

With respect to this clone: No antigen is known for it.

The protocol was immunoSEQ multiplex PCR, while the TCRdb copy is restricted to in-frame clones and leaves out a portion. The repertoire includes 90,000 to 100,000 clones, 80% to 90% of them detected once, and roughly 7.7% sits in the top ten. Study-wide results and limits: Close to half of spike-specific TCRs reportedly recognize unmutated variant regions. Possibly, clonal diversity was underestimated; donors were largely white British and included more females. Only five or six individuals given AZD1222 were seropositive at baseline.

V was clipped by 2 bases and J by 4 bases; unmatched bases: 12. This CDR3 comprises 17 residues. Germline lookup yields CDR1 SGHRS and CDR2 YFSETQ. This sequence joins TRBV5-1 and TRBJ2-5; 9 bases agree with TRBD1. This receptor was obtained from an adult in good health. Sequencing was performed on peripheral blood, taken on day 0 of AZD1222 vaccination. The CDR3 loop is CASSFGTGRRGGETQYF. In nucleotides, the CDR3 is TGCGCCAGCAGCTTCGGGACAGGGCGGAGAGGTGGAGAGACCCAGTACTTC.